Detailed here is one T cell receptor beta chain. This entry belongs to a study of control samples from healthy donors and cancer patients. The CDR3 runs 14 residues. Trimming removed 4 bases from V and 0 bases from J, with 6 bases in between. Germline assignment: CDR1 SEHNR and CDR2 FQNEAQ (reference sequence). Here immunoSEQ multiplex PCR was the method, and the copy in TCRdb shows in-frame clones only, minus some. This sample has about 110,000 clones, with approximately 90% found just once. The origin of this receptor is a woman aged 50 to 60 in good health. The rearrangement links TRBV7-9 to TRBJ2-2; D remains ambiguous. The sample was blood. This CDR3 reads CASSWQTNTGELFF. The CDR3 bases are TGTGCCAGCAGCTGGCAGACGAACACCGGGGAGCTGTTTTTT.